This TCR beta chain was captured by sequencing in a study of T cell responses to AZD1222 COVID-19 vaccine. Findings and limits, study-wide: Just 5 to 7 AZD1222 recipients were seropositive at baseline. Females made up more of the donors, who were largely white British, and clonal diversity may have come out too low.

Trimming removed 4 bases at V and 5 bases at J, with 9 bases between. The CDR3 totals 14 residues. Germline CDR1 is MNHNY and CDR2 is SVGAGI (reference sequence). The repertoire was sequenced with immunoSEQ multiplex PCR; TCRdb's copy has only in-frame clones and lacks some. The sample records 55,000 to 70,000 clones, about 80% being singletons. A word on this clone: The antigen is not known.

This sequence was found in an adult in good health. The V gene is TRBV6-6, the J gene TRBJ1-6; tentatively, D is TRBD1 (6 bases). The specimen comprised peripheral blood, sampled on day 0 of AZD1222 vaccination. DNA of the CDR3: TGTGCCAGCAGTTCCGGACAGAATAATTCACCCCTCCACTTT. Amino acid sequence: CASSSGQNNSPLHF.